These 11 T cell receptor beta chains were sequenced from one sample in a study of T-cell reconstitution after alpha-beta-depleted transplantation in children. Researchers prepared the TCRbeta library using unique molecular identifiers, the study reports. TCRdb fed the PCR reads into MiXCR, producing one record per CDR3 protein. The sample comprises 450,000 to 600,000 distinct CDR3 sequences, approximately 29% of which are singletons, and more than 2% rests with the top ten. The specimen comprised PBMCs from the stem cell graft donor, sampled from the stem cell graft. Every receptor here comes from a human donor who donated a stem cell graft to a child with aplastic anemia.

The chain couples TRBV5-1 to TRBJ2-1; 8 bases are shared with TRBD1. J lost 6 bases, V lost 4 bases, and 9 bases had no gene match. CDR1 is SGHRS, CDR2 YFSETQ, per germline. The CDR3 runs 15 residues. The CDR3 region has the DNA TGCGCCAGCAGCAAAGGACAGGGCAAACCCAATGAGCAGTTCTTC. This sequence encodes CASSKGQGKPNEQFF.

The chain has TRBV18 and TRBJ1-1; maybe TRBD1 (5 bases). The V end lost 2 bases, the J end lost 0 bases, and 10 bases lay between the germline ends. CDR3 length equals 15 residues. Germline CDR1 and CDR2: KGHSH and LQKENI. This CDR3 is CASSPAWGMNTEAFF. The CDR3 nucleotides are TGTGCCAGCTCACCAGCCTGGGGGATGAACACTGAAGCTTTCTTT. Complete variable domain (other parts from reference TRBV18 and TRBJ1-1): NAGVMQNPRHLVRRRGQEARLRCSPMKGHSHVYWYRQLPEEGLKFMVYLQKENIIDESGMPKERFSAEFPKEGPSILRIQQVVRGDSAAYFCASSPAWGMNTEAFFGQGTRLTVV.

This clonotype turned up a few times. This rearrangement joins TRBV5-1 to TRBJ2-1; D is ambiguous. Germline-derived CDR1 and CDR2 are SGHRS and YFSETQ. The CDR3 has 17 amino acids. V was cut by 1 base and J by 4 bases, with 18 bases left in between. The CDR3, as DNA: TGCGCCAGCAGCTTGTCCATTTTGCCCGGAACTTACAATGAGCAGTTCTTC. This translates into CASSLSILPGTYNEQFF.

The chain links TRBV12-3 or TRBV12-4 to TRBJ1-1, with 12 bases matching TRBD1. V lost 5 bases, J lost 5 bases, and 15 bases stayed unmatched. The CDR3 totals 18 residues. The CDR3 bases are TGTGCCAGCAGTCCCGGACAGGGGACAGGGGGCGCGGGGACTGAAGCTTTCTTT. Residues: CASSPGQGTGGAGTEAFF.

The V and J genes are TRBV27 and TRBJ1-2; the D gene is possibly TRBD1 (5 bases). This CDR3 contains 16 residues. The germline gives CDR1 MNHEY, CDR2 SMNVEV (reference sequence). The V end lost 5 bases, the J end lost 8 bases, and 24 bases lay between the germline ends. The CDR3 DNA reads as TGTGCCAGCAGTAGCGCTCTACCTACGACGCGGGGCGGCTACACCTTC. This sequence encodes CASSSALPTTRGGYTF.

The chain employs TRBV27 and TRBJ2-2, with D hard to call. The V end was cut by 0 bases, the J end by 1 base, with 9 bases between. Looked up from germline, CDR1 is MNHEY and CDR2 is SMNVEV (reference sequence). This CDR3 contains 16 residues. CDR3 region: CASSLSLGLNTGELFF. The CDR3 bases are TGTGCCAGCAGTTTATCGTTGGGGTTGAACACCGGGGAGCTGTTTTTT.

The DNA of the CDR3 is TGCGCCAGCAAAACGGCTGGCGGTCTAGGCGAGCAGTACTTC. Its translation: CASKTAGGLGEQYF. This rearrangement joins TRBV5-1 to TRBJ2-7; the D is unclear. V lost 6 bases and J 6 bases, leaving 19 bases between the germline ends. This CDR3 is 14 amino acids long. The germline V gene encodes CDR1 SGHRS and CDR2 YFSETQ.

This clonotype was observed once. The chain has TRBV28 and TRBJ1-5; D not certain. Per the germline V gene, CDR1 is MDHEN and CDR2 is SYDVKM. The CDR3 extends over 16 amino acids. V dropped 6 bases and J dropped 0 bases, with 15 bases sitting between them. The CDR3 DNA reads as TGTGCCAGCAGCCCCGAGGCAGCGGATAGCAATCAGCCCCAGCATTTT. Translation gives CASSPEAADSNQPQHF.

This rearrangement joins TRBV12-3 or TRBV12-4 to TRBJ2-3; D is uncertain. CDR3 length: 15 amino acids. With 3 bases removed from V and 5 bases from J, the gap between germline ends came to 15 bases. CDR3 coding DNA: TGTGCCAGCAGTTTTGGACCCCCGGCTGGAGATACGCAGTATTTT. This encodes CASSFGPPAGDTQYF.

This clonotype was recorded a few times. The chain joins TRBV5-1 to TRBJ2-2, with 11 nucleotides matching TRBD2. The V gene's germline CDR1 is SGHRS and CDR2 YFSETQ. The CDR3 is 16 amino acids. Trimming at V came to 3 bases and at J to 5 bases, leaving 6 bases not matched to a gene. CDR3 sequence (DNA): TGCGCCAGCAGCTCCTTAGCGGGAGGGCCTACCGGGGAGCTGTTTTTT. This translates into CASSSLAGGPTGELFF.

This clonotype showed up just a few times. The chain joins TRBV20-1 to TRBJ2-7; 10 bases agree with TRBD2. The length of the CDR3 is 16 residues. Unmatched junction bases numbered 16, after V lost 5 bases and J lost 6 bases. CDR1 and CDR2 (germline): DFQATT, SNEGSKA (reference sequence). The CDR3 DNA is TGCAGTGCTCATGTGCCTGGAGCGGGAGGGCCAATCGAGCAGTACTTC. It yields the protein CSAHVPGAGGPIEQYF.